The next 23 T cell receptor beta chains were all read from a single sample in a study of CD8 T cells in ankylosing spondylitis. TCRdb fed the 5' RACE reads into MiXCR, producing one record per CDR3 protein. The sample carries roughly 450,000 distinct CDR3 sequences, more than 25% recorded once. Study observations and caveats: Made up of 7 to 9 highly homologous variants, a TCR beta motif appeared characteristic of ankylosing spondylitis blood.

Antigen specificity for these receptors is unknown. Sequencing was carried out using blood, either unsorted or a sorted T cell fraction (not recorded which). The receptors derive from a male donor with ankylosing spondylitis.

This rearrangement joins TRBV7-6 to TRBJ1-2, with D possibly being TRBD1 (5 bases). The CDR3 length is 16 residues. Germline assignment: CDR1 SGHVS and CDR2 FNYEAQ. Trimming removed 4 bases from V and 3 bases from J, with 18 bases in between. The CDR3: CASSSRVTTGYYGYTF. The CDR3, as DNA: TGTGCCAGCAGCTCCAGGGTAACGACCGGTTACTATGGCTACACCTTC.

The chain carries TRBV6-1 and TRBJ2-1, with D possibly matching TRBD2 (6 bases). The CDR3 runs to 14 residues. Trimming cost V 6 bases and J 8 bases, with 17 bases left between them. Per germline, CDR1 MNHNS and CDR2 SASEGT. DNA for the CDR3: TGTGCCAGCAGGGAGGGGCAGCTGGGGGATGAGCAGTTCTTC. Translation gives CASREGQLGDEQFF.

V and J are TRBV10-2 and TRBJ2-7; no clear D. Germline V gene sequence: CDR1 WSHSY, CDR2 SAAADI. V was shortened by 6 bases and J by 3 bases, with 15 bases between the two germline ends. The CDR3 is 14 residues long. The CDR3 bases are TGCGCCAGCAGACCCTCCCTTTTCCGCTACGAGCAGTACTTC. Translation gives CASRPSLFRYEQYF.

This sequence joins TRBV5-1 and TRBJ2-1; the match to TRBD1 covers 7 bases. Germline values: CDR1 SGHRS, CDR2 YFSETQ. V shed 4 bases and J 9 bases; nucleotides not matched to a gene: 19. The CDR3 runs 17 residues. This CDR3 is CASSKQTGTGSLAEQFF. For the CDR3, the DNA is TGCGCCAGCAGCAAACAGACAGGGACGGGGTCGCTCGCTGAGCAGTTCTTC. Based on the CDR3 plus reference TRBV5-1 and TRBJ2-1, the full variable domain is KAGVTQTPRYLIKTRGQQVTLSCSPISGHRSVSWYQQTPGQGLQFLFEYFSETQRNKGNFPGRFSGRQFSNSRSEMNVSTLELGDSALYLCASSKQTGTGSLAEQFFGPGTRLTVL.

The chain joins TRBV19 to TRBJ2-7; the match to TRBD2 covers 7 bases. The V and J ends lost 10 bases and 2 bases, in that order; junction bases with no gene match: 2. Germline V gene data show CDR1 as LNHDA and CDR2 as SQIVND (reference sequence). CDR3 size: 11 residues. DNA for the CDR3: TGTGCCACCGGGACTACCTACGAGCAGTACTTC. Residues: CATGTTYEQYF.

The V call is TRBV19, the J call TRBJ1-1; D gene ambiguous. The CDR3 length is 13 residues. The germline V gene has CDR1 LNHDA and CDR2 SQIVND (reference sequence). The V end was cut by 6 bases, the J end by 1 base, with 9 bases between. The CDR3 DNA reads as TGTGCCAGTAGCCCGACACAGAACACTGAAGCTTTCTTT. Protein sequence: CASSPTQNTEAFF.

V usage is TRBV2 and J usage is TRBJ2-3; 7 bases are shared with TRBD2. With 11 bases clipped from V and 3 bases from J, the junction kept 2 bases outside the gene matches. Germline assignment: CDR1 SNHLY and CDR2 FYNNEI. This CDR3 is 11 amino acids long. For the CDR3, the DNA is TGTGCCGGCGGGAGAACAGATACGCAGTATTTT. Protein: CAGGRTDTQYF. The full variable domain, with the rest looked up from reference TRBV2 and TRBJ2-3, is EPEVTQTPSHQVTQMGQEVILRCVPISNHLYFYWYRQILGQKVEFLVSFYNNEISEKSEIFDDQFSVERPDGSNFTLKIRSTKLEDSAMYFCAGGRTDTQYFGPGTRLTVL.

This sequence joins TRBV30 and TRBJ2-3; D gene ambiguous. The CDR3 covers 11 residues. The V gene lost 0 bases and the J gene lost 4 bases, with 2 bases spanning the gap. CDR1 GTSNPN and CDR2 SVGIG come from the germline V gene (reference sequence). In nucleotides, the CDR3 is TGTGCCTGGAGTGTCCCAGATACGCAGTATTTT. Translating gives CAWSVPDTQYF.

The V gene is TRBV7-7, the J gene TRBJ2-1, with TRBD1 as a possible D gene (5 bases). CDR1 and CDR2 from the germline V gene are SSHAT and FNYEAQ (reference sequence). The CDR3 runs 13 residues. The germline V and J ends were trimmed by 1 base and 8 bases, with 9 bases remaining between them. CDR3 sequence: CASSLVRGYEQFF. The CDR3 nucleotides read TGTGCCAGCAGCTTAGTAAGGGGCTATGAGCAGTTCTTC. Complete variable domain (other parts from reference TRBV7-7 and TRBJ2-1): GAGVSQSPRYKVTKRGQDVTLRCDPISSHATLYWYQQALGQGPEFLTYFNYEAQPDKSGLPSDRFSAERPEGSISTLTIQRTEQRDSAMYRCASSLVRGYEQFFGPGTRLTVL.

This rearrangement joins TRBV4-2 to TRBJ2-3; tentatively, D is TRBD2 (6 bases). The CDR3 extends over 14 amino acids. Trimming removed 5 bases at V and 2 bases at J, with 11 bases between. CDR1 and CDR2 from the germline V gene are LGHNA and YNFKEQ. CDR3 protein: CASSTGGITDTQYF. DNA of the CDR3: TGTGCCAGCAGCACGGGCGGGATCACAGATACGCAGTATTTT.

This clonotype turned up a few times. This chain links TRBV3-1 with TRBJ1-5, with 7 nucleotides matching TRBD1. Trimming removed 4 bases from V and 6 bases from J; junction bases left unmatched: 9. The CDR3 covers 15 residues. Germline loops: CDR1 LGHDT, CDR2 YNNKEL (reference sequence). The DNA of the CDR3 is TGTGCCAGCAGCCTCGGGCAGGGGGACCGTCAGCCCCAGCATTTT. It translates to CASSLGQGDRQPQHF.

With regard to this clonotype: The junction differs from germline at one of its ends, possibly a read error. V is TRBV2 and J is TRBJ1-1, with D tentatively TRBD1 (6 bases). The germline gives CDR1 SNHLY, CDR2 FYNNEI. This CDR3 spans 11 amino acids. The DNA for the CDR3 is TGTCCCAGCGGGGGGCGTACTGAAGCTTTCTTT. This encodes CPSGGRTEAFF. Together with reference TRBV2 and TRBJ1-1, the CDR3 gives the full variable domain: EPEVTQTPSHQVTQMGQEVILRCVPISNHLYFYWYRQILGQKVEFLVSFYNNEISEKSEIFDDQFSVERPDGSNFTLKIRSTKLEDSAMYFCPSGGRTEAFFGQGTRLTVV.

This clonotype has more than one count but fewer than ten. V gene TRBV15 combines with J gene TRBJ2-5; 8 bases are a match to TRBD2. Germline loops: CDR1 LNHNV, CDR2 YYDKDF (reference sequence). The CDR3 extends over 13 amino acids. V lost 4 bases and J lost 4; bases outside the gene matches: 2. CDR3 nucleotides: TGTGCCACCAGCACCCTAGCGGGAGAGACCCAGTACTTC. Translation: CATSTLAGETQYF. The variable domain in full, with the rest retrieved from reference TRBV15 and TRBJ2-5, is DAMVIQNPRYQVTQFGKPVTLSCSQTLNHNVMYWYQQKSSQAPKLLFHYYDKDFNNEADTPDNFQSRRPNTSFCFLDIRSPGLGDTAMYLCATSTLAGETQYFGPGTRLLVL.

This clonotype was seen a handful of times. This rearrangement joins TRBV24-1 to TRBJ2-4; 7 positions match TRBD2. V lost 2 bases to trimming and J lost 6 bases; unmatched junction nucleotides: 9. The CDR3 sequence is 16 residues long. From germline, CDR1 is KGHDR and CDR2 SFDVKD. CDR3 amino acids: CATSDYPGPGGNIQYF. CDR3 sequence (DNA): TGTGCCACCAGTGATTACCCAGGCCCGGGGGGAAACATTCAGTACTTC.

This clonotype has more than one count but fewer than ten. The chain couples TRBV12-3 or TRBV12-4 to TRBJ1-2, with 10 bases fitting TRBD1. This CDR3 contains 15 residues. J lost 7 bases, V lost 3 bases, and 8 bases had no gene match. The CDR3 sequence is CASSFPGQGFFGYTF. The CDR3 nucleotides read TGTGCCAGCAGTTTTCCGGGACAGGGGTTTTTTGGCTACACCTTC.

V gene TRBV5-1 combines with J gene TRBJ2-3; 11 nucleotides agree with TRBD2. The CDR3 extends over 20 amino acids. CDR1 is SGHRS, CDR2 YFSETQ, per germline. The V and J ends lost 6 bases and 6 bases, in that order; junction bases with no gene match: 24. The CDR3 loop reads CASTLSSLAGGLGFVDTQYF. The CDR3 region has the DNA TGCGCCAGCACCCTATCGAGCCTAGCGGGAGGTTTAGGGTTCGTGGATACGCAGTATTTT.

The genes are TRBV5-1 and TRBJ2-3; 10 nucleotides match TRBD2. CDR1 and CDR2 from the germline V gene are SGHRS and YFSETQ. With V trimmed by 4 bases and J by 6 bases, 26 bases remained unmatched. This CDR3 is 21 amino acids long. The CDR3 DNA reads as TGCGCCAGCAGCAGCCAAGGGGGTGCTAGCGGGAGCCGGGGCAACGGCGATACGCAGTATTTT. It codes for CASSSQGGASGSRGNGDTQYF.

This clonotype was found once. The genes are TRBV5-6 and TRBJ2-1; 12 bases fit TRBD2. Germline V gene data show CDR1 as SGHDT and CDR2 as YYEEEE. The CDR3 contains 16 residues. The ends lost 4 bases at V and 5 bases at J; junction bases unmatched: 7. The CDR3 nucleotides read TGTGCCAGCAGCCTTCGGACTAGCGGGGTTAACAATGAGCAGTTCTTC. Protein product: CASSLRTSGVNNEQFF.

This sequence joins TRBV30 and TRBJ1-2; 7 bases agree with TRBD1. The germline CDR1 and CDR2 sequences are GTSNPN and SVGIG (reference sequence). Trimming removed 8 bases from V and 4 bases from J; junction bases left unmatched: 10. The length of the CDR3 is 13 residues. The DNA for the CDR3 is TGTGCCCGAAACAATCAGGGGGTCTATGGCTACACCTTC. This sequence encodes CARNNQGVYGYTF.

This chain connects TRBV20-1 to TRBJ1-2; unclear D gene. The CDR3 length is 14 residues. V lost 0 bases and J lost 4, with 12 bases in between. Per the germline V gene, CDR1 is DFQATT and CDR2 is SNEGSKA (reference sequence). The CDR3 sequence: CSARDPAGSYGYTF. CDR3 bases: TGCAGTGCTAGAGATCCCGCGGGGAGCTATGGCTACACCTTC.

The rearrangement links TRBV20-1 to TRBJ1-1; tentatively, D is TRBD1 (6 bases). Germline V gives CDR1 DFQATT, CDR2 SNEGSKA (reference sequence). The V and J ends lost 3 bases and 5 bases respectively, with 16 bases between them. This CDR3 has 14 residues. Here the CDR3 reads CSASGQPAGTEAFF. As DNA, the CDR3 is TGCAGTGCTAGCGGACAGCCGGCGGGGACTGAAGCTTTCTTT.

This clonotype was observed many times. The chain uses TRBV7-2 and TRBJ2-2; a possible D gene is TRBD2 (6 bases). V shed 5 bases and J shed 1 base, with 14 bases lying between them. CDR3 length equals 16 residues. Germline-derived CDR1 and CDR2 are SGHTA and FQGNSA. The CDR3 DNA reads TGTGCCAGCAGCCCTAGATCGCGGGGGAACACCGGGGAGCTGTTTTTT. This sequence encodes CASSPRSRGNTGELFF.

The gene calls are TRBV5-1 and TRBJ2-4; tentative D call: TRBD1 (6 bases). The CDR3 contains 17 residues. Germline-derived CDR1 and CDR2 are SGHRS and YFSETQ. V lost 0 bases and J 1 base, leaving 14 bases between the germline ends. The CDR3 DNA sequence: TGCGCCAGCAGCTTGGATGCAGGGGTCGGGGCCAAAAACATTCAGTACTTC. It translates to CASSLDAGVGAKNIQYF.